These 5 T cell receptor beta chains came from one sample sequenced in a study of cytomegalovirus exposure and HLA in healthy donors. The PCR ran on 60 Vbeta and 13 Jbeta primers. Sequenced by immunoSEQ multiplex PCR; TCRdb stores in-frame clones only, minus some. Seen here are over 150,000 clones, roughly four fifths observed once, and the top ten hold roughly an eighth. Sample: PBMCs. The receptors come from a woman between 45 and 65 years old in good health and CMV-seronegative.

The CDR3 nucleotides are TGTGCCAGCAGTGTTATTAGCTCCTACAATGAGCAGTTCTTC. Amino acid sequence: CASSVISSYNEQFF. V and J are TRBV6-1 and TRBJ2-1; no definite D call. The CDR3 totals 14 residues. V lost 4 bases and J 0 bases, leaving 7 bases between the germline ends. Germline CDR1 and CDR2: MNHNS and SASEGT.

CDR3 region: CASSLTGRNTEAFF. In nucleotides, the CDR3 is TGCGCCAGCAGCCTTACAGGGCGGAACACTGAAGCTTTCTTT. V is TRBV5-1 and J is TRBJ1-1, with a weak D call TRBD1 (6 bases). V lost 4 bases, J lost 1 base, and 11 bases lay in between. The CDR3 is 14 amino acids. From germline, CDR1 is SGHRS and CDR2 YFSETQ.

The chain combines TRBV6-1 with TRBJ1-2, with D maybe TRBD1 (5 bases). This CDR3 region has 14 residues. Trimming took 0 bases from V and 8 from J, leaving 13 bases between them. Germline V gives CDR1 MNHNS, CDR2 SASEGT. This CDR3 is CASSEARGVGGYTF. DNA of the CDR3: TGTGCCAGCAGTGAAGCGCGGGGGGTCGGCGGCTACACCTTC.

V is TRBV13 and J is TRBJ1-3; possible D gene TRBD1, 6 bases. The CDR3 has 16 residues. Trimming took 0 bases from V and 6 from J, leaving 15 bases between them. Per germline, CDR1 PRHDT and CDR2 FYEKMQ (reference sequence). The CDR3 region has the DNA TGTGCCAGCAGCTTAGGGCTCACAGGGAGGGAAAACACCATATATTTT. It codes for CASSLGLTGRENTIYF.

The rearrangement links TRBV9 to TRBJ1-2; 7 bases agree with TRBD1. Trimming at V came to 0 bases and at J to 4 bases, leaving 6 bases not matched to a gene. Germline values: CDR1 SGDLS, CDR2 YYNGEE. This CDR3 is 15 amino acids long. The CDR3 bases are TGTGCCAGCAGCGTAGAGGAGGGACAGACCTATGGCTACACCTTC. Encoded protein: CASSVEEGQTYGYTF.